The clone carrying this T cell receptor beta chain was detected many times. Antigen unknown. This CDR3 region has 15 residues. V lost 1 base, J lost 0 bases, and 8 bases lay in between. From germline, CDR1 is MNHNY and CDR2 SVGAGI (reference sequence). Template material for amplifying TCR beta CDR3 regions consisted of RNA transcripts. The TCR CDR3 was amplified in a first-round RT-PCR using the HTBI primer set. TCRdb recomputed calls from the multiplex PCR reads with MiXCR, one row per CDR3 protein. There are approximately 640,000 distinct CDR3 sequences in the sample; about 16% occur only once, and 3% to 4.5% lies in the top ten. The source of the sample is a study of T cells in Graves' hyperthyroidism and ophthalmopathy. General observations from the study: Model output signaled ophthalmopathy a median roughly 6.1 months ahead of onset. Clonotypes that were expanded in thyroid above 0.001 mostly appeared in blood too.

Exclusion of patients followed from uncontrolled infection, other autoimmune disease, pregnancy or lactation. V is TRBV6-6 and J is TRBJ2-3; D not certain. The specimen was blood. This TCR was recovered from a woman between 25 and 40 years old with Graves' hyperthyroidism. The DNA of the CDR3 is TGTGCCAGCAGTTACTTGGACGCCAGCACAGATACGCAGTATTTT. It translates to CASSYLDASTDTQYF.